This TCR beta chain was found in a study of Graves' ophthalmopathy and Graves' hyperthyroidism. Study-level background: Pretreatment peripheral blood was obtained at initial diagnosis. Study outcomes and limitations: Using a 13-signature model, the authors split ophthalmopathy from stable hyperthyroidism, with just under 90% sensitivity and 80% to 84% specificity. Most expanded clonotypes from thyroid (those above 0.001 frequency) were also found in blood.

Deletions cut 7 bases from V and 5 bases from J, with 23 bases between. Germline V gives CDR1 SQVTM, CDR2 ANQGSEA. The CDR3 sequence is 15 residues long. For donors with ophthalmopathy, the disease showed moderate-to-severe activity, reached CAS ≥3 and NOSPECS ≥4, and had lasted under 3 months. TCR beta CDR3 amplification used RNA transcripts. First-round RT-PCR used HTBI primers; second-round multiplex PCR followed. MiXCR, applied by TCRdb to the multiplex PCR reads, yields one record per CDR3 protein. Of a few hundred thousand distinct CDR3 sequences listed, 15% to 20% were seen once; the top ten hold around 1.6%. At least ten counts were recorded for this clonotype. Its antigen is currently unknown.

The source material was peripheral blood. The sequence was collected from a woman under 30 with Graves' ophthalmopathy. The J gene is TRBJ2-5, the V gene TRBV29-1; D may be TRBD2 (7 bases). The chain's CDR3 is CSAARGGGRGETQYF. The CDR3, as DNA: TGCAGCGCCGCTCGGGGCGGGGGCCGGGGGGAGACCCAGTACTTC.